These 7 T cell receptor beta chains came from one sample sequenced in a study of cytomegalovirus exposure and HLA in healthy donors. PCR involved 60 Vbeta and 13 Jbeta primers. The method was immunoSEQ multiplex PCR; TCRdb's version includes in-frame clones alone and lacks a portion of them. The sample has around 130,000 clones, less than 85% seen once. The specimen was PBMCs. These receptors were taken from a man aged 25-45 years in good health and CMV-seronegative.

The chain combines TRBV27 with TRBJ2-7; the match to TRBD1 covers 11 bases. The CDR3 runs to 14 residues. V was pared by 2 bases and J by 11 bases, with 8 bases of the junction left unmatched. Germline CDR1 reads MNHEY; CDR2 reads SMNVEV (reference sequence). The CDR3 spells CASSLTGTGGAKYF. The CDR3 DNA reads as TGTGCCAGCAGTTTAACCGGGACAGGGGGGGCAAAGTACTTC.

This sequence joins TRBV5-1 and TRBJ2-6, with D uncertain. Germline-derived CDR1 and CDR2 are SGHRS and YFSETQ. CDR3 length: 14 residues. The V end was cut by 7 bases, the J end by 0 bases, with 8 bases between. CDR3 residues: CASGESSGANVLTF. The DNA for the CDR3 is TGCGCCAGCGGTGAGAGCTCTGGGGCCAACGTCCTGACTTTC.

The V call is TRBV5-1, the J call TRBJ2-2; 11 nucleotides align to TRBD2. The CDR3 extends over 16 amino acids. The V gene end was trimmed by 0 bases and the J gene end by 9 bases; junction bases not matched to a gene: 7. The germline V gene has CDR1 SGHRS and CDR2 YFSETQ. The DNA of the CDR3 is TGCGCCAGCAGCTTGGGAACTAGCGGGAGTGGCCGGGAGCTGTTTTTT. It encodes CASSLGTSGSGRELFF.

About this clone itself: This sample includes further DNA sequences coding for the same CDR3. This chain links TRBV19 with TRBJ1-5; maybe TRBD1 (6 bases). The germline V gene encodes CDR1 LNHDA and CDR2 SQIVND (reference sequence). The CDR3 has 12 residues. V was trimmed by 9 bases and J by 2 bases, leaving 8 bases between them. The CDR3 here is CASRQGNQPQHF. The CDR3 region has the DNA TGTGCCAGCAGACAGGGCAATCAGCCCCAGCATTTT.

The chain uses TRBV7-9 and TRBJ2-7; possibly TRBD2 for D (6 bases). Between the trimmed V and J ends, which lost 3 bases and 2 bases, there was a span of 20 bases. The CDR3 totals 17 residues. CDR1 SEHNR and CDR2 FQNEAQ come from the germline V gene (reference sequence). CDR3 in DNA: TGTGCCAGCAGCTTGGGGACTGCGCCTCAAGTCCCCTACGAGCAGTACTTC. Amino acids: CASSLGTAPQVPYEQYF.

The CDR3 loop is CASTGQGLSSYNEQFF. The CDR3 DNA reads TGTGCCAGCACAGGACAGGGACTAAGCTCCTACAATGAGCAGTTCTTC. The rearrangement joins TRBV9 to TRBJ2-1; D is possibly TRBD1 (8 bases). This CDR3 contains 16 residues. In germline, CDR1 is SGDLS, CDR2 YYNGEE. The ends were cut back, 6 bases at V and 0 bases at J, with 16 bases in the middle.

CDR3 bases: TGTGCCAGCAGCCGAGACAAGTACAATGAGCAGTTCTTC. Encoded protein: CASSRDKYNEQFF. The rearrangement uses TRBV13 and TRBJ2-1; no clear D gene. Germline CDR1 is PRHDT and CDR2 is FYEKMQ (reference sequence). V gave up 5 bases and J gave up 4 bases, with 9 bases separating them. The CDR3 sequence is 13 residues long.